This T cell receptor (beta chain) comes out of a study of cytomegalovirus exposure and HLA in healthy donors. General study findings and limits: It was about 150 TCR beta chains that were listed as cytomegalovirus-associated. The likely origin of a cluster of highly shared sequence variants was a sequencing artifact.

In germline, CDR1 is SEHNR, CDR2 FQNEAQ (reference sequence). Trimming cost V 0 bases and J 1 base; bases outside gene matches: 1. The CDR3 totals 16 residues. To note about this clone: The antigen is undetermined.

PCR primers comprised 60 Vbeta and 13 Jbeta primers. Data came from immunoSEQ multiplex PCR; TCRdb stores just in-frame clones and leaves some out. Among more than 110,000 clones listed, more than 75% were seen once. The sequence was obtained from a male donor in good health and CMV-seronegative. Sequencing was done on a sample of PBMCs. This chain uses TRBV7-9 with TRBJ2-3; 10 bases align to TRBD2. As DNA, the CDR3 is TGTGCCAGCAGCTTAGCCCTAGCGGGGGGCACAGATACGCAGTATTTT. Amino acids: CASSLALAGGTDTQYF.